A single sample is the source of the 16 T cell receptor beta chains below, sequenced in a study of cytomegalovirus exposure and HLA in healthy donors (dated by TCRdb to about 2017). Libraries were built with the immunoSEQ multiplex PCR assay. TCRdb stores this immuneACCESS table with in-frame sequences only. Part of the clones is absent; in the studies checked, under half of the shortfall reflects unresolved V genes, and no reason is known for the rest. The sample table shows some 150,000 clones, and around nine tenths are seen once. The top ten clones comprise 2% to 3% of the sample. Material for sequencing was PBMCs. The source is a man aged 18 to 29 in good health and CMV-seropositive.

The chain combines TRBV5-6 with TRBJ1-5, with D maybe TRBD1 (5 bases). Germline CDR1 and CDR2: SGHDT and YYEEEE. Trimming removed 4 bases from V and 9 bases from J, with 17 bases in between. The CDR3 length is 14 residues. This chain's CDR3 is CASSGGTEGGPQHF. The CDR3 DNA sequence: TGTGCCAGCAGCGGGGGGACTGAGGGAGGGCCCCAGCATTTT.

The chain employs TRBV4-3 and TRBJ1-4; TRBD1 might be the D (6 bases). V shed 2 bases and J shed 11 bases, with 12 bases lying between them. The CDR3 has 13 amino acids. Germline V gene sequence: CDR1 LGHNA, CDR2 YSLEER. CDR3: CASSQPGGGKLFF. The CDR3 region has the DNA TGCGCCAGCAGCCAACCGGGGGGCGGGAAACTGTTTTTT.

The chain joins TRBV14 to TRBJ2-5, with a tentative D call TRBD2 (6 bases). Trimming left V 6 bases short and J 5 bases short, with 19 bases between. The CDR3 is made up of 15 amino acids. Germline values: CDR1 SGHDN, CDR2 FVKESK. The CDR3 DNA reads TGTGCCAGCAGTCGCCGGATTTTTGCGGGGGAGACCCAGTACTTC. Residues: CASSRRIFAGETQYF. The whole variable domain, filled in from reference TRBV14 and TRBJ2-5, reads EAGVTQFPSHSVIEKGQTVTLRCDPISGHDNLYWYRRVMGKEIKFLLHFVKESKQDESGMPNNRFLAERTGGTYSTLKVQPAELEDSGVYFCASSRRIFAGETQYFGPGTRLLVL.

This clone was counted a few times. CDR3 in DNA: TGTGCCAGCAGCTCATCAGGCGAGCAGTACTTC. Translated: CASSSSGEQYF. The V call is TRBV13, the J call TRBJ2-7, with D uncertain. This CDR3 region has 11 residues. V was clipped by 4 bases and J by 6 bases, with 7 bases between them. CDR1 is PRHDT and CDR2 is FYEKMQ in the germline V gene (reference sequence).

This chain links TRBV4-3 with TRBJ2-1; TRBD2 matches at 14 bases. Germline V lookup: CDR1 LGHNA, CDR2 YSLEER. The V gene end was trimmed by 9 bases and the J gene end by 4 bases; junction bases not matched to a gene: 14. This CDR3 contains 18 residues. The CDR3 spells CASRKSTSGGEGYNEQFF. Here the CDR3 DNA reads TGCGCCAGTAGAAAGTCGACTAGCGGGGGGGAGGGGTACAATGAGCAGTTCTTC.

The chain carries TRBV11-3 and TRBJ2-1; a possible D gene is TRBD2 (5 bases). This CDR3 has 14 residues. The germline V gene encodes CDR1 SGHNT and CDR2 YENEEA. Trimming cost V 6 bases and J 5 bases, with 14 bases left between them. CDR3 bases: TGTGCCAGCAGTACGTACGGGCGGGACAATGAGCAGTTCTTC. This sequence encodes CASSTYGRDNEQFF. The full variable domain, its missing parts supplied by reference TRBV11-3 and TRBJ2-1, is EAGVVQSPRYKIIEKKQPVAFWCNPISGHNTLYWYLQNLGQGPELLIRYENEEAVDDSQLPKDRFSAERLKGVDSTLKIQPAELGDSAVYLCASSTYGRDNEQFFGPGTRLTVL.

This chain joins TRBV28 and TRBJ2-7; D unclear. Trimming removed 3 bases from V and 6 bases from J, with 9 bases in between. The germline gives CDR1 MDHEN, CDR2 SYDVKM. The CDR3 has 12 residues. DNA of the CDR3: TGTGCCAGCAGTTTTGGTCTCGGCGAGCAGTACTTC. Its translation is CASSFGLGEQYF.

CDR3 in amino acids: CASSYDSLNVLTF. In DNA, the CDR3 is TGTGCCAGCAGTTACGACAGCTTAAACGTCCTGACTTTC. This rearrangement joins TRBV6-6 to TRBJ2-6; possible D gene TRBD1, 5 bases. The CDR3 totals 13 residues. V shed 2 bases and J shed 10 bases, with 9 bases lying between them. The germline CDR1 and CDR2 sequences are MNHNY and SVGAGI (reference sequence).

J is TRBJ2-5 and V is TRBV23-1; D remains ambiguous. TRBV23-1 qualifies as an ORF whose function is uncertain. The CDR3 has 14 residues. V dropped 2 bases and J dropped 0 bases, with 7 bases sitting between them. As DNA, the CDR3 is TGCGCCAGCAGTCAAACAATGTACCAAGAGACCCAGTACTTC. Its protein is CASSQTMYQETQYF.

The chain has TRBV4-1 and TRBJ1-1, with TRBD1 as a possible D gene (5 bases). V lost 1 base and J 0 bases, leaving 12 bases between the germline ends. The CDR3 runs 16 residues. Germline V gives CDR1 MGHRA, CDR2 YSYEKL. CDR3 sequence reads: CASSQAFQGLNTEAFF. In DNA form, the CDR3 reads TGCGCCAGCAGCCAAGCGTTTCAGGGTCTGAACACTGAAGCTTTCTTT.

This clone was detected a few times. The genes are TRBV6-4 and TRBJ2-1; 9 bases align to TRBD2. The trim removed 3 bases at V and 14 bases at J, leaving 8 bases unmatched. The CDR3 is made up of 13 amino acids. Germline V gene data show CDR1 as MRHNA and CDR2 as SNTAGT. This chain's CDR3 is CASSEREGGDEFF. CDR3 DNA sequence: TGTGCCAGCAGTGAGCGGGAGGGGGGTGACGAGTTCTTC.

The rearrangement links TRBV5-1 to TRBJ2-1; D may be TRBD2 (6 bases). V gave up 5 bases and J gave up 8 bases, with 17 bases separating them. The CDR3 runs 14 residues. In germline, CDR1 is SGHRS, CDR2 YFSETQ. The CDR3 loop reads CASRNPAGGDEQFF. The CDR3 DNA follows: TGCGCCAGCAGAAATCCAGCAGGAGGGGATGAGCAGTTCTTC.

About this clone itself: This sample also contains other DNA sequences that code for the same CDR3. The gene calls are TRBV4-3 and TRBJ2-7, with TRBD1 identical over 10 bases. The germline CDR1 and CDR2 sequences are LGHNA and YSLEER. Germline trimming cut 1 base from V and 0 bases from J; bases unmatched to any gene: 0. CDR3 size: 15 residues. DNA for the CDR3: TGCGCCAGCAGCCAAGGGACAGGGGGCTCCTACGAGCAGTACTTC. It specifies CASSQGTGGSYEQYF.

The chain uses TRBV6-6 and TRBJ1-5; possibly TRBD1 for D (5 bases). The CDR3 has 14 residues. Germline CDR1 reads MNHNY; CDR2 reads SVGAGI (reference sequence). V was cut by 6 bases and J by 1 base, with 10 bases left in between. CDR3: CASRPDSSNQPQHF. The CDR3 region has the DNA TGTGCCAGCAGACCTGACAGCAGCAATCAGCCCCAGCATTTT.

The genes are TRBV5-6 and TRBJ1-1; maybe TRBD1 (6 bases). This CDR3 spans 13 amino acids. Germline V CDR1 and CDR2: SGHDT, YYEEEE. The V and J ends lost 4 bases and 6 bases respectively, with 13 bases between them. CDR3 region: CASSPGHLSEAFF. The CDR3 bases are TGTGCCAGCAGCCCGGGACATCTTTCTGAAGCTTTCTTT.

This sequence joins TRBV7-8 and TRBJ2-1; 8 bases are a match to TRBD1. V lost 5 bases, J lost 7 bases, and 7 bases stayed unmatched. Germline V lookup: CDR1 SGHVS, CDR2 FQNEAQ. The CDR3 spans 14 residues. The CDR3 coding sequence is TGTGCCAGCAGCCCCCGGGACAGGACAAATGAGCAGTTCTTC. The encoded protein is CASSPRDRTNEQFF.